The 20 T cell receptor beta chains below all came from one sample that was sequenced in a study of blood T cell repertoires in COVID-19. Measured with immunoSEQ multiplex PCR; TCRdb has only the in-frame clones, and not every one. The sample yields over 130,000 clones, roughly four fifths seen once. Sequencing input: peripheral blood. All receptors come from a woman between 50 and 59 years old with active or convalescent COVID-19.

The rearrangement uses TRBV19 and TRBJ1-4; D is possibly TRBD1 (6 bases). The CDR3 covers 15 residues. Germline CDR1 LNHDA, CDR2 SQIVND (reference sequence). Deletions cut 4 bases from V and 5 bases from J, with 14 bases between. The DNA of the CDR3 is TGTGCCAGTAGTAGCCCCAGGGGAACAAATGAAAAACTGTTTTTT. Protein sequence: CASSSPRGTNEKLFF.

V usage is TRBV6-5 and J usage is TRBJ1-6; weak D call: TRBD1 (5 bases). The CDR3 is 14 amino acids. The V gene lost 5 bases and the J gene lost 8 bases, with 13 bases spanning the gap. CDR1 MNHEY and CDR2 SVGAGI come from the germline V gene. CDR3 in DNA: TGTGCCAGCAGTCGGGACTTCGTTCATTCACCCCTCCACTTT. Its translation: CASSRDFVHSPLHF.

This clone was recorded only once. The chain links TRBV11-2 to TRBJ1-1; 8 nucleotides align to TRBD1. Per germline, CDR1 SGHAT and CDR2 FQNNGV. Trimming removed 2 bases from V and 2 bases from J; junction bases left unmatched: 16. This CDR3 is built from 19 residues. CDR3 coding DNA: TGTGCCAGCAGCTTACGGTTTAAAGGGACAGGCGGGAATAACACTGAAGCTTTCTTT. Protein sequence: CASSLRFKGTGGNNTEAFF.

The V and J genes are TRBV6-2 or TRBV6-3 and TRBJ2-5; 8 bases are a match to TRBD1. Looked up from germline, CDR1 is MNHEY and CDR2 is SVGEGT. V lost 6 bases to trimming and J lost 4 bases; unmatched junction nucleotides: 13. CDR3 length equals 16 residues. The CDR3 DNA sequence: TGTGCCAGCAGCTCCAGGGGACAGGAGGTTTCAGAGACCCAGTACTTC. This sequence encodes CASSSRGQEVSETQYF.

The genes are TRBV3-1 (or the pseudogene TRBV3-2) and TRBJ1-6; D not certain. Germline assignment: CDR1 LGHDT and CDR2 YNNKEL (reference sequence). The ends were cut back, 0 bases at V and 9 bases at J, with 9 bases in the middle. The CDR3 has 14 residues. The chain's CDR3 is CASSQEGFGSPLHF. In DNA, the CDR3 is TGTGCCAGCAGCCAAGAGGGCTTTGGTTCACCCCTCCACTTT.

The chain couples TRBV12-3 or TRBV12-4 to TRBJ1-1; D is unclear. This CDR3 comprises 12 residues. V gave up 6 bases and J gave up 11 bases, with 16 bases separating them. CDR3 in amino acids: CASRGTYTGAFF. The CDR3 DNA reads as TGTGCCAGCAGGGGCACCTATACGGGGGCTTTCTTT.

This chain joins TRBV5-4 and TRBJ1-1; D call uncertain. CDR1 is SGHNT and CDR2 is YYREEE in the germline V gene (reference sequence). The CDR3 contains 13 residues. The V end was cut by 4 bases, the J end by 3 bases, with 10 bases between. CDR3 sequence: CASSPLSDTEAFF. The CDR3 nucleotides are TGTGCCAGCAGCCCTTTATCTGACACTGAAGCTTTCTTT.

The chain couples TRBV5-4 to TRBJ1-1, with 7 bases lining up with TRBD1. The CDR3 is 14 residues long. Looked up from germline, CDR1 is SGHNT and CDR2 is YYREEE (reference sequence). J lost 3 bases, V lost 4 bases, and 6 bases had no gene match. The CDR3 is CASSPGGGYTEAFF. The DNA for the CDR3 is TGTGCCAGCAGCCCAGGGGGTGGGTACACTGAAGCTTTCTTT.

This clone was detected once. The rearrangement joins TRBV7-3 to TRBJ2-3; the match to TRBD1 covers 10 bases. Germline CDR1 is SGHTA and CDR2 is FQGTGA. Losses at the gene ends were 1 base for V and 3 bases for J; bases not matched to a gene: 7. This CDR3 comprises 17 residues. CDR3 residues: CASSLRGTGEQTDTQYF. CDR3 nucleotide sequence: TGTGCCAGCAGCTTAAGAGGGACAGGGGAGCAAACAGATACGCAGTATTTT.

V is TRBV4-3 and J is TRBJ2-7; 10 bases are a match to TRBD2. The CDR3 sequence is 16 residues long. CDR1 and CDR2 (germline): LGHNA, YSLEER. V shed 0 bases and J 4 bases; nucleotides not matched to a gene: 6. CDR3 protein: CASSQEPSGRQYEQYF. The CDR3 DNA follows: TGCGCCAGCAGCCAAGAACCTAGCGGGAGACAATACGAGCAGTACTTC.

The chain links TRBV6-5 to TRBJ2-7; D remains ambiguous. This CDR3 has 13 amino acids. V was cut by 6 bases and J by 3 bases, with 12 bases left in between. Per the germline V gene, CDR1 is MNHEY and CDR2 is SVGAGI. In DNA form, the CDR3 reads TGTGCCAGCAGGTCACAGCTTAGCTACGAGCAGTACTTC. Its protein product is CASRSQLSYEQYF.

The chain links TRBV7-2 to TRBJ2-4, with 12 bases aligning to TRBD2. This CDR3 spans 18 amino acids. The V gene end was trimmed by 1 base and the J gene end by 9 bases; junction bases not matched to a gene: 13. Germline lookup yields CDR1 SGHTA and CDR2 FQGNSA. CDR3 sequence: CASSLGASGRAGRGIQYF. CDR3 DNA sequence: TGTGCCAGCAGCTTAGGGGCTAGCGGGAGGGCCGGTCGTGGCATTCAGTACTTC.

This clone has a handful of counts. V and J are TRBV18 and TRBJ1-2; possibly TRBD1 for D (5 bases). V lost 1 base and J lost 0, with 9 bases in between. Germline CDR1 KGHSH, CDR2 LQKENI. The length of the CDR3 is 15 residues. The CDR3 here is CASSPLQGANYGYTF. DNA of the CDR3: TGTGCCAGCTCACCACTCCAGGGTGCTAACTATGGCTACACCTTC.

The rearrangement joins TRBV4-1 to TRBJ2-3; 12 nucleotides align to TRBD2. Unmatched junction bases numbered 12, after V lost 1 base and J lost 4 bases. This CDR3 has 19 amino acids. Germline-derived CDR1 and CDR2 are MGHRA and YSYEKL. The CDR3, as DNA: TGCGCCAGCAGCCAAGGTCCCCTAACTAGCGGGAGGTTGGCAGATACGCAGTATTTT. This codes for CASSQGPLTSGRLADTQYF.

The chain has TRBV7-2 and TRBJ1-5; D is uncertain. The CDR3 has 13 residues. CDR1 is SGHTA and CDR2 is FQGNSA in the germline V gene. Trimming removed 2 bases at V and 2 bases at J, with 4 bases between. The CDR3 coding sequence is TGTGCCAGCAGCTTACCTGGCAATCAGCCCCAGCATTTT. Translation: CASSLPGNQPQHF.

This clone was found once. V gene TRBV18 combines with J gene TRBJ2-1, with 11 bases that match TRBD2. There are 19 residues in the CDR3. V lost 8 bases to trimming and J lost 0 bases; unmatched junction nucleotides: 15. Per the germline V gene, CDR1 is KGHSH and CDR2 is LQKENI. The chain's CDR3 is CASLPRGLAGGTSYNEQFF. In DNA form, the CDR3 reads TGTGCCAGCCTACCAAGGGGGCTAGCGGGAGGAACCTCCTACAATGAGCAGTTCTTC. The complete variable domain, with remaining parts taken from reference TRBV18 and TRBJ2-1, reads NAGVMQNPRHLVRRRGQEARLRCSPMKGHSHVYWYRQLPEEGLKFMVYLQKENIIDESGMPKERFSAEFPKEGPSILRIQQVVRGDSAAYFCASLPRGLAGGTSYNEQFFGPGTRLTVL.

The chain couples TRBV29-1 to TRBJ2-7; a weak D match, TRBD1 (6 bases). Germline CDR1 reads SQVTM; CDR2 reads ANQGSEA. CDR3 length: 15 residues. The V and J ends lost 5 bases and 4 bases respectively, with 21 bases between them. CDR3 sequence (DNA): TGCAGCGTTACCCCAACCCTTGACAGGAGATACGAGCAGTACTTC. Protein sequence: CSVTPTLDRRYEQYF.

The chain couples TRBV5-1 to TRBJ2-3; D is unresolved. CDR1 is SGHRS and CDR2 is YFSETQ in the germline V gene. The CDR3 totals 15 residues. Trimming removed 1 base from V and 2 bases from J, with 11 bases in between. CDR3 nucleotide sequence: TGCGCCAGCAGCTTGATAGGAGAGCACACAGATACGCAGTATTTT. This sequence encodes CASSLIGEHTDTQYF.

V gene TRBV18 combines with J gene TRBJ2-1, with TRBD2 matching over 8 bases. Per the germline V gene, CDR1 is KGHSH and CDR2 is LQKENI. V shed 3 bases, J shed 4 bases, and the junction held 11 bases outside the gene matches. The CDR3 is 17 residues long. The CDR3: CASSPPGGAGAYNEQFF. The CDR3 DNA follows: TGTGCCAGCTCACCCCCCGGGGGGGCGGGGGCATACAATGAGCAGTTCTTC.

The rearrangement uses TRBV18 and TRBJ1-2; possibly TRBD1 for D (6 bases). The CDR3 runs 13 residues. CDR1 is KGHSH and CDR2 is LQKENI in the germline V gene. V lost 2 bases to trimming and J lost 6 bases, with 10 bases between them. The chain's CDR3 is CASSPGQLHGYTF. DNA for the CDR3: TGTGCCAGCTCACCAGGACAGCTTCATGGCTACACCTTC.